The TCR beta chain described here comes from a study of control samples from healthy donors and cancer patients. Using immunoSEQ multiplex PCR, the repertoire was profiled, and TCRdb retains in-frame clones only, with some absent. This table has approximately 120,000 clones, about nine tenths appearing once. In this sample, this clone turned up once. V was clipped by 4 bases and J by 0 bases, with 9 bases between them. The CDR3 has 14 amino acids. Germline CDR1 and CDR2: MDHEN and SYDVKM. The specimen sequenced was blood. This TCR was sampled from a human donor in good health. The donor label of this sample is uncertain. The chain has TRBV28 and TRBJ1-2, with D unresolved. The chain's CDR3 is CASSYNSANYGYTF. As DNA, the CDR3 is TGTGCCAGCAGTTACAACTCCGCTAACTATGGCTACACCTTC.